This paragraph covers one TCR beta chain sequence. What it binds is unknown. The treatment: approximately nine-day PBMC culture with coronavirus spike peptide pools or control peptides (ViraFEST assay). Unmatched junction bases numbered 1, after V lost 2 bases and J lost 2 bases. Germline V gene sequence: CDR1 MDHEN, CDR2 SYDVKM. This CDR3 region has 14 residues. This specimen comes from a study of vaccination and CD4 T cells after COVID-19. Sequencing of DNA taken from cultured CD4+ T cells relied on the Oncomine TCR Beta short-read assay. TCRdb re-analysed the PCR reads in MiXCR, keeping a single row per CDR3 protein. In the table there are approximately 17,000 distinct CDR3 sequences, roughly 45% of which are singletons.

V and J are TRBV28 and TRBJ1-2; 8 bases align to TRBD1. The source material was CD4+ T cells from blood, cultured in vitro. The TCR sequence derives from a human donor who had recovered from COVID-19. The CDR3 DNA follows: TGTGCCAGCAGTTTAGGGACAGGCAACTATGGCTACACCTTC. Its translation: CASSLGTGNYGYTF.